The 3 T cell receptor beta chains reported below all come from one sample, sequenced in a study of CD8+ T cells in alopecia areata. After isolation, RNA underwent reverse transcription to generate cDNA as the sequencing template. Sequenced by immunoSEQ multiplex PCR; TCRdb stores in-frame clones only, minus some. The specimen has around 100,000 clones, none found just once. The sequencing input was lesional skin. These receptors all come from a C3H/HeJ mouse with alopecia areata. MHC haplotype of the mouse line: H2-k.

Concerning this clone: Genes and germline come from the mouse. The read ends 4 residues early relative to the CDR3; the germline J gene fills the gap. V is TRBV13-3 and J is TRBJ1-2; D is unclear. Trimming removed 1 base from V and 3 bases from J, with 10 bases in between. The V gene's germline CDR1 is NNHDY and CDR2 SYVADS. The CDR3 is 14 residues long. The CDR3 bases that were read are TGTGCCAGCAGTGATCTACAAGAAGACTCC. Protein product: CASSDLQEDS. The full CDR3 protein reads CASSDLQEDSDYTF.

Concerning this clone itself: Each gene name is a mouse one. The read falls 4 residues short of the CDR3 end, and the missing part is taken from the germline J gene. The chain recombines TRBV19 with TRBJ2-1; D perhaps matches TRBD1 (6 bases). This CDR3 spans 14 amino acids. Germline CDR1 is FNHDT and CDR2 is SITEND (reference sequence). V lost 0 bases, J lost 6 bases, and 10 bases lay in between. The chain's CDR3 is CASSIAGAGAEQFF. CDR3 DNA (partial): TGTGCCAGCAGTATAGCAGGGGCAGGTGCT.

Points on this clone: Gene names are mouse gene names. From the germline J gene comes the end of the CDR3, since the read stops 4 residues before it. This rearrangement joins TRBV1 to TRBJ2-7; TRBD2 aligns across 7 bases. Germline lookup yields CDR1 NSQYPW and CDR2 LRSPGD (reference sequence). The CDR3 has 16 amino acids. Losses at the gene ends were 2 bases for V and 0 bases for J; bases not matched to a gene: 7. This chain's CDR3 is CTCSASLGESSYEQYF. The CDR3 bases that were read are TGCACCTGCAGTGCAAGCCTGGGGGAAAGCTCCTAT.